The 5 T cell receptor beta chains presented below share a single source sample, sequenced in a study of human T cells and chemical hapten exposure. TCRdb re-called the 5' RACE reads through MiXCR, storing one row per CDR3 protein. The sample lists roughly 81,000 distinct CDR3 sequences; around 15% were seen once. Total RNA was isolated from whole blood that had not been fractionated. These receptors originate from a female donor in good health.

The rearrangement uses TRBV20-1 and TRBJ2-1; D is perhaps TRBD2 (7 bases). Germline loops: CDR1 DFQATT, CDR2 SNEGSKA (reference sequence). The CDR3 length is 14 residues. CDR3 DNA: TGCAGCGGCCTTAGGGGGGGCACCTACAATGAGCAGTTCTTC. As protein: CSGLRGGTYNEQFF.

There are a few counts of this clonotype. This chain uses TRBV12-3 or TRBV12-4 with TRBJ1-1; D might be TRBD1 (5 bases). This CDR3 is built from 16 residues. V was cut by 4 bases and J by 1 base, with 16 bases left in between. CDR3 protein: CASSSPGRMGNTEAFF. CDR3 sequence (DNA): TGTGCCAGCAGTTCCCCGGGACGGATGGGGAACACTGAAGCTTTCTTT.

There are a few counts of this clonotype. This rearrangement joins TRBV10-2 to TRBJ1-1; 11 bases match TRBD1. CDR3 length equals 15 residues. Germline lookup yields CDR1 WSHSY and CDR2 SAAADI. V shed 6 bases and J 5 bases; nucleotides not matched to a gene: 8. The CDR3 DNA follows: TGCGCCAGCAGAAGGACAGGGGGCGGGGGGACTGAAGCTTTCTTT. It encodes CASRRTGGGGTEAFF.

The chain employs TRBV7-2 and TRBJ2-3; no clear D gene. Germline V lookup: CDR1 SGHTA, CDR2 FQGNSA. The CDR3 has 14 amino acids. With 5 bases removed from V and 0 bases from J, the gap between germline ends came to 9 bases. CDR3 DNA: TGTGCCAGCAGCCCCAGCTGGAGCACAGATACGCAGTATTTT. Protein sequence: CASSPSWSTDTQYF.

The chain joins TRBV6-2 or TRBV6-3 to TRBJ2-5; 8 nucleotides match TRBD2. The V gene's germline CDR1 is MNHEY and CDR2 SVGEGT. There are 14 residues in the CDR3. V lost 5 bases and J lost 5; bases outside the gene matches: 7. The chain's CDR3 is CASSRQRGFETQYF. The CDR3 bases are TGTGCCAGCAGTCGACAGCGGGGGTTTGAGACCCAGTACTTC.